The source of this T cell receptor (beta chain) is a study of T cell repertoires in cytomegalovirus infection (dated by TCRdb to between 2018 and 2020). Regarding the complete study: The peptide stimulations were aimed at well-studied HLA-B-restricted epitopes as well as recently identified HLA-C-restricted CMV epitopes, whose presentation resists viral immunomodulation. Donor HLA type was relevant to the analysis, as public TCR beta signatures indicated carriage of CMV infection together with the matching HLA type.

In the case of this clonotype: Its antigen remains unidentified. No per-base quality is available; no much larger clone lies one base away.

Read against the paper, the sample's treatment or condition label means: in vitro stimulation with specific CMV peptide epitopes to enrich CMV-specific T cells. Trimming takes 7 bases from V and 4 bases from J, and the germline ends sit 14 bases apart. The CDR3 covers 14 residues, taking in both the cysteine and the phenylalanine. Only the CDR3 DNA stays, 42 bases, in frame from base 1. CDR1 MNHNS and CDR2 SASEGT are derived from the germline V gene. The sample was run on an Illumina HiSeq 1500. Using fastp trimming at Q25 and MiXCR clonotype assembly, TCRdb reanalyzed the public sequencing data and kept in-frame beta chains. Identical CDR3 protein sequences are pooled into one entry, listed with their most common genes and DNA. The sample data list roughly 350,000 distinct CDR3 sequences, and about a third of these were observed just once. The ten most abundant clones make up about 13% of the sample.

Overall results and qualifications from the work: The ex vivo response was dominated by HLA-C-restricted CMV-specific TCR beta clonotypes, which also provided the single most frequent clonotype in two of eight donors. Carriers of CMV infection plus the relevant HLA type were discriminated by the cumulative frequency of public TCR beta family members in the study cohort and in an independent approximately 400-donor cohort.

The sequence links TRBV6-1 to TRBJ1-5; TRBD1 could be the D gene, as 6 bases match. This TCR came from a human donor in good health (CMV status not recorded). Some clones in this sample may be carry-over from other donors' samples. The source was cultured PBMCs, collected from culture after CMV antigen stimulation. The sequenced DNA: TGTGCCAGCACCCGAGCGGGACAAAATCAGCCCCAGCATTTT. This encodes CASTRAGQNQPQHF.